Listed here is a single T cell receptor (beta chain). The CDR3 has 12 amino acids. Trimming cost V 7 bases and J 2 bases, with 12 bases left between them. Germline V CDR1 and CDR2: SQVTM, ANQGSEA. Here immunoSEQ multiplex PCR was the method, and the copy in TCRdb shows in-frame clones only, minus some. The data contain around 40,000 clones, around 79% of them singletons. This sample is part of a study of PD-1 blockade in mismatch repair-deficient tumors. The chain joins TRBV29-1 to TRBJ2-7; weak D call: TRBD2 (6 bases). This receptor was taken from an adult with mismatch repair-deficient cancer. Sequencing used peripheral blood, obtained 4 weeks after starting pembrolizumab. The CDR3 here is CSAGTGAYEQYF. The CDR3 DNA sequence: TGCAGCGCAGGGACGGGAGCCTACGAGCAGTACTTC.